This TCR beta chain derives from a study of blood T cell repertoires in COVID-19. About the research overall: From the United States, Italy and Spain came samples of acute and convalescent COVID-19. Sources were T cells, B-cell-depleted T cells, or PBMCs; the material itself was cDNA or gDNA.

As handled by the study authors: Reference gene primer amplification yielded estimated nucleated cell counts. Sequenced by immunoSEQ multiplex PCR; TCRdb stores in-frame clones only, minus some. V and J calls and clone size are copied from that table; D and trimming were computed from the DNA. The repertoire holds about 290,000 clones, roughly 90% seen once, with approximately 4.2% in the top ten. The V gene's germline CDR1 is GTSNPN and CDR2 SVGIG (reference sequence). The ends were cut back, 1 base at V and 7 bases at J, with 10 bases in the middle. CDR3 length: 12 amino acids. The chain has TRBV30 and TRBJ1-1; D gene unclear. Sequencing was done on a sample of peripheral blood. This receptor was obtained from a man in his forties with acute or convalescent COVID-19. The CDR3 is CAWSDSRGEAFF. The CDR3 DNA is TGTGCCTGGAGTGATTCCCGGGGTGAAGCTTTCTTT.